This entry is about one T cell receptor (beta chain). Germline V lookup: CDR1 SGHVS, CDR2 FNYEAQ. This CDR3 has 14 amino acids. Preparation of TRB cDNA libraries relied on 5' RACE carrying UMI labels. After re-calling the 5' RACE reads, TCRdb lists one entry per CDR3 protein, DNA absent. The repertoire shows roughly 71,000 distinct CDR3 sequences; the top ten hold approximately 1.5%. The data were taken from a study of CXCR3-negative and CXCR3-positive naive CD8 T cells. The receptor was derived from a human donor in good health. Some clones in this sample may be carry-over from other donors' samples. This sequence joins TRBV7-6 and TRBJ2-7. The sample was naive CXCR3- CD8+ T cells from blood. Documented subset: CD45RO-CCR7+CD27+CD95- naive CD8+ T cells lacking CXCR3 (TNR3-). The CDR3 is CASSLGRDSYEQYF.